This T cell receptor beta chain was documented in a study of shared clonotypes between healthy human individuals. Findings of the study overall: Relative to their counterparts shared across all four donors, non-shared clonotypes exhibited diminished generation probabilities.

With V trimmed by 6 bases and J by 1 base, 9 bases remained unmatched. Germline V lookup: CDR1 SEHNR, CDR2 FQNEAQ (reference sequence). The CDR3 sequence is 16 residues long. Comment on this clone: The antigen remains unidentified.

CD45RO-negative CD8 cells positively selected for CCR7 made up the naive population, which excluded terminally differentiated effector memory CD45RA+ cells. Sequencing used immunoSEQ multiplex PCR; TCRdb keeps in-frame clones, though not all of them. The sample contains about 1,800,000 clones, roughly 94% of which appear only once. The material sequenced was naive CD8+ T cells sorted from blood. The chain is built from TRBV7-9 and TRBJ1-3; TRBD1 matches at 7 bases. The sequence came from a man aged 18-30 years in good health. The CDR3 reads CASRDSTGASGNTIYF. In DNA, the CDR3 is TGTGCCAGCAGGGACAGTACAGGGGCTTCTGGAAACACCATATATTTT. Full variable domain (outside the CDR3, taken from reference TRBV7-9 and TRBJ1-3): DTGVSQNPRHKITKRGQNVTFRCDPISEHNRLYWYRQTLGQGPEFLTYFQNEAQLEKSRLLSDRFSAERPKGSFSTLEIQRTEQGDSAMYLCASRDSTGASGNTIYFGEGSWLTVV.